What follows are 25 T cell receptor beta chains derived from one specimen sequenced in a study of CD8 T cells in Susac syndrome. The RNA input was 0.5 to 1 ug, and it was reverse transcribed with random hexamers. TCRdb reprocessed the immunoSEQ multiplex PCR reads via MiXCR and lists one record per CDR3 protein. Here the sample spans some 150,000 distinct CDR3 sequences, roughly 94% being singletons. Sequenced material: CD8+ T cells from PBMCs. Every receptor here comes from a human donor with multiple sclerosis.

This chain joins TRBV28 and TRBJ1-4; no definite D call. CDR1 is MDHEN, CDR2 SYDVKM, per germline. This CDR3 is 14 amino acids long. V was pared by 3 bases and J by 8 bases, with 13 bases between. The CDR3 sequence: CASSLEGGGEKLFF. CDR3 in DNA: TGTGCCAGCAGTTTGGAGGGTGGCGGAGAAAAACTGTTTTTT. Supplemented by reference TRBV28 and TRBJ1-4, the full variable domain reads DVKVTQSSRYLVKRTGEKVFLECVQDMDHENMFWYRQDPGLGLRLIYFSYDVKMKEKGDIPEGYSVSREKKERFSLILESASTNQTSMYLCASSLEGGGEKLFFGSGTQLSVL.

The gene calls are TRBV18 and TRBJ2-3, with D maybe TRBD1 (6 bases). The CDR3 contains 18 residues. The ends were cut back, 2 bases at V and 5 bases at J, with 23 bases in the middle. Looked up from germline, CDR1 is KGHSH and CDR2 is LQKENI. The CDR3 sequence: CASSPTISGDKKLDTQYF. DNA for the CDR3: TGTGCCAGCTCACCAACCATCTCAGGGGACAAAAAACTAGATACGCAGTATTTT.

On this clonotype itself: An end of the junction differs from the germline gene, which may be a read error. The chain has TRBV2 and TRBJ2-7; the D gene could be TRBD1 or TRBD2 (5 bases each). The CDR3 has 12 residues. The V gene's germline CDR1 is SNHLY and CDR2 FYNNEI. The chain's CDR3 is CISRGELYEQYF. CDR3 sequence (DNA): TGCATCAGCAGAGGGGAGTTATACGAGCAGTACTTC. Filled out from reference TRBV2 and TRBJ2-7, the complete variable domain reads EPEVTQTPSHQVTQMGQEVILRCVPISNHLYFYWYRQILGQKVEFLVSFYNNEISEKSEIFDDQFSVERPDGSNFTLKIRSTKLEDSAMYFCISRGELYEQYFGPGTRLTVT.

The V and J genes are TRBV27 and TRBJ2-3; D is unresolved. This CDR3 spans 13 amino acids. Per the germline V gene, CDR1 is MNHEY and CDR2 is SMNVEV (reference sequence). Trimming took off 2 bases at V and 4 bases at J, with 7 bases between the two ends. CDR3 sequence (DNA): TGTGCCAGCAGTTTAGAGAGAGCAGATACGCAGTATTTT. Residues: CASSLERADTQYF.

The rearrangement joins TRBV7-9 to TRBJ2-7; D could derive from TRBD1 or TRBD2 (5 bases each). Trimming pared 5 bases from V and 5 bases from J, leaving 19 bases between. The CDR3 runs to 15 residues. Germline loops: CDR1 SEHNR, CDR2 FQNEAQ (reference sequence). CDR3 sequence: CASSPEGRRLNEQYF. The CDR3 nucleotides are TGTGCCAGCAGCCCCGAGGGGCGGCGTTTGAACGAGCAGTACTTC.

Of note for this clonotype: One end of the junction fails to match germline, which may point to a read error. The chain has TRBV14 and TRBJ1-2, with a possible D match to TRBD1 (6 bases). The length of the CDR3 is 12 residues. CDR1 is SGHDN, CDR2 FVKESK, per germline. This CDR3 reads CASSGGRAKVFF. DNA of the CDR3: TGTGCCAGCAGCGGGGGCAGGGCGAAGGTCTTCTTC.

The chain links TRBV12-3 or TRBV12-4 to TRBJ2-5; D is undetermined. The CDR3 totals 13 residues. Trimming shortened V by 1 base and J by 4 bases, and 7 bases separated the two germline ends. The DNA of the CDR3 is TGTGCCAGCAGTTTAGAGGATGGAGAGACCCAGTACTTC. Its protein product is CASSLEDGETQYF.

The genes are TRBV29-1 and TRBJ2-1; 7 nucleotides line up with TRBD1. This CDR3 is 13 amino acids long. The V gene end was trimmed by 7 bases and the J gene end by 4 bases; junction bases not matched to a gene: 7. Looked up from germline, CDR1 is SQVTM and CDR2 is ANQGSEA. The CDR3 is CSERGGEYNEQFF. The CDR3, as DNA: TGCAGCGAAAGAGGGGGCGAGTACAATGAGCAGTTCTTC.

This clonotype was seen once. The chain uses TRBV7-9 and TRBJ2-5; 7 nucleotides agree with TRBD2. Germline CDR1 and CDR2: SEHNR and FQNEAQ (reference sequence). The CDR3 extends over 16 amino acids. Trimming removed 5 bases from V and 3 bases from J; junction bases left unmatched: 12. This chain's CDR3 is CASSTKRGSGEETQYF. DNA of the CDR3: TGTGCCAGCAGCACAAAGCGGGGCTCCGGTGAAGAGACCCAGTACTTC.

The J gene is TRBJ2-5, the V gene TRBV20-1, with 8 bases fitting TRBD2. The CDR3 runs to 13 residues. From germline, CDR1 is DFQATT and CDR2 SNEGSKA (reference sequence). With V trimmed by 6 bases and J by 5 bases, 8 bases remained unmatched. CDR3: CSAPGGPGETQYF. Here the CDR3 DNA reads TGCAGTGCCCCGGGGGGGCCGGGTGAGACCCAGTACTTC.

V usage is TRBV7-9 and J usage is TRBJ1-4; 8 nucleotides match TRBD1. There are 15 residues in the CDR3. V gave up 5 bases and J gave up 8 bases; unmatched junction bases: 10. From germline, CDR1 is SEHNR and CDR2 FQNEAQ (reference sequence). CDR3 bases: TGTGCCAGCAGCGGTAGACAGGGGATGGGGGAAAAACTGTTTTTT. This sequence encodes CASSGRQGMGEKLFF.

V usage is TRBV7-9 and J usage is TRBJ1-6, with 7 bases identical to TRBD1. CDR1 and CDR2 (germline): SEHNR, FQNEAQ (reference sequence). The length of the CDR3 is 13 residues. V lost 1 base and J lost 15; bases outside the gene matches: 6. CDR3 region: CASSLGQGVDLHF. CDR3 coding DNA: TGTGCCAGCAGCTTAGGACAGGGTGTGGACCTCCACTTT.

V and J are TRBV30 and TRBJ2-7; D possibly corresponds to TRBD1 (6 bases). The CDR3 spans 11 residues. Germline CDR1 and CDR2: GTSNPN and SVGIG (reference sequence). Trimming took off 5 bases at V and 3 bases at J, with 8 bases between the two ends. The CDR3 coding sequence is TGTGCCTGGGTGGACAGCTACGAGCAGTACTTC. Protein product: CAWVDSYEQYF. The variable domain in full, with the rest retrieved from reference TRBV30 and TRBJ2-7, is SQTIHQWPATLVQPVGSPLSLECTVEGTSNPNLYWYRQAAGRGLQLLFYSVGIGQISSEVPQNLSASRPQDRQFILSSKKLLLSDSGFYLCAWVDSYEQYFGPGTRLTVT.

This chain uses TRBV9 with TRBJ2-7; D ambiguous. Trimming cost V 0 bases and J 0 bases, with 10 bases left between them. Looked up from germline, CDR1 is SGDLS and CDR2 is YYNGEE. The CDR3 is 15 residues long. The CDR3 loop reads CASSVGQSSSYEQYF. The CDR3 DNA reads as TGTGCCAGCAGCGTAGGGCAGTCGAGCTCCTACGAGCAGTACTTC.

This chain links TRBV20-1 with TRBJ1-2; 7 positions agree with TRBD1. The CDR3 runs 14 residues. Per the germline V gene, CDR1 is DFQATT and CDR2 is SNEGSKA (reference sequence). Losses at the gene ends were 6 bases for V and 1 base for J; bases not matched to a gene: 8. The CDR3 DNA reads as TGCAGTGCACATGGTAGGGACAGTAACTATGGCTACACCTTC. It translates to CSAHGRDSNYGYTF.

V is TRBV4-3 and J is TRBJ2-3; D not resolved. The CDR3 runs to 15 residues. CDR1 is LGHNA, CDR2 YSLEER, per germline. Trimming removed 0 bases at V and 0 bases at J, with 7 bases between. Here the CDR3 reads CASSQDSVSTDTQYF. As DNA, the CDR3 is TGCGCCAGCAGCCAAGATTCGGTTAGCACAGATACGCAGTATTTT.

The chain couples TRBV29-1 to TRBJ2-7; 8 nucleotides align to TRBD2. Germline-derived CDR1 and CDR2 are SQVTM and ANQGSEA. The CDR3 is 16 residues long. With 3 bases clipped from V and 3 bases from J, the junction kept 13 bases outside the gene matches. CDR3: CSVEGAIRGGLYEQYF. The CDR3, as DNA: TGCAGCGTTGAGGGTGCTATACGGGGGGGCCTCTACGAGCAGTACTTC.

CDR3 DNA sequence: TGTGCCTGGAGTGTACAGGGTGATGAAGCTTTCTTT. This codes for CAWSVQGDEAFF. The chain links TRBV30 to TRBJ1-1; tentatively, D is TRBD1 (6 bases). The CDR3 is made up of 12 amino acids. The V end was cut by 0 bases, the J end by 7 bases, with 9 bases between. Germline values: CDR1 GTSNPN, CDR2 SVGIG (reference sequence). The full variable domain, in which reference TRBV30 and TRBJ1-1 provide the parts outside the CDR3, is SQTIHQWPATLVQPVGSPLSLECTVEGTSNPNLYWYRQAAGRGLQLLFYSVGIGQISSEVPQNLSASRPQDRQFILSSKKLLLSDSGFYLCAWSVQGDEAFFGQGTRLTVV.

The chain uses TRBV13 and TRBJ2-7; D is undetermined. V gave up 5 bases and J gave up 6 bases, with 17 bases separating them. This CDR3 comprises 14 residues. Looked up from germline, CDR1 is PRHDT and CDR2 is FYEKMQ (reference sequence). The CDR3 loop reads CASSNRSLHREQYF. The CDR3 region has the DNA TGTGCCAGCAGCAACCGATCCCTTCATCGCGAGCAGTACTTC.

The chain carries TRBV18 and TRBJ1-1; no reliable D call. The CDR3 totals 15 residues. CDR1 and CDR2 (germline): KGHSH, LQKENI. V was shortened by 3 bases and J by 4 bases, with 15 bases between the two germline ends. In DNA form, the CDR3 reads TGTGCCAGCTCACCCGTATCAGTTTCCAGCACTGAAGCTTTCTTT. The encoded protein is CASSPVSVSSTEAFF. Based on the CDR3 plus reference TRBV18 and TRBJ1-1, the full variable domain is NAGVMQNPRHLVRRRGQEARLRCSPMKGHSHVYWYRQLPEEGLKFMVYLQKENIIDESGMPKERFSAEFPKEGPSILRIQQVVRGDSAAYFCASSPVSVSSTEAFFGQGTRLTVV.

The CDR3: CASSDHRDSRDEQYF. The CDR3 DNA is TGTGCCAGCAGCGACCACAGGGATTCTCGTGACGAGCAGTACTTC. V is TRBV9 and J is TRBJ2-7; TRBD1 might be the D (6 bases). Trimming pared 3 bases from V and 5 bases from J, leaving 18 bases between. This CDR3 is 15 amino acids long. CDR1 SGDLS and CDR2 YYNGEE come from the germline V gene.

The rearrangement joins TRBV6-2 or TRBV6-3 to TRBJ2-1, with D perhaps matching TRBD1 or TRBD2 (5 bases each). Germline values: CDR1 MNHEY, CDR2 SVGEGT. This CDR3 has 16 amino acids. The V gene lost 0 bases and the J gene lost 3 bases, with 12 bases spanning the gap. The CDR3 DNA reads TGTGCCAGCAGTTACTCTTGGGGGTCCAACTACAATGAGCAGTTCTTC. Translated, it gives CASSYSWGSNYNEQFF.

The rearrangement links TRBV5-1 to TRBJ2-5; D not certain. The CDR3 is 15 amino acids. Trimming removed 3 bases from V and 1 base from J, with 13 bases in between. Germline CDR1 is SGHRS and CDR2 is YFSETQ. CDR3 sequence: CASSYRKALQETQYF. CDR3 in DNA: TGCGCCAGCAGCTATCGCAAGGCCCTCCAAGAGACCCAGTACTTC.

This chain connects TRBV27 to TRBJ1-4; 7 bases are a match to TRBD1. Germline V gene data show CDR1 as MNHEY and CDR2 as SMNVEV (reference sequence). This CDR3 has 14 amino acids. V lost 6 bases to trimming and J lost 7 bases; unmatched junction nucleotides: 8. CDR3 nucleotide sequence: TGTGCCAGCAGCCGGCCGGGACAGAGTGAAAAACTGTTTTTT. This codes for CASSRPGQSEKLFF.

On this clonotype: The germline gene is not matched at one end of the junction; a read error may be the cause. DNA of the CDR3: TGTGCTAGCAGCTCGGACAGCAGCTCCTACAATGAGCAGTTCTTC. Amino acids: CASSSDSSSYNEQFF. This chain joins TRBV7-7 and TRBJ2-1; TRBD1 is a possible D gene (6 bases). CDR3 length equals 15 residues. Germline V gene data show CDR1 as SSHAT and CDR2 as FNYEAQ (reference sequence).